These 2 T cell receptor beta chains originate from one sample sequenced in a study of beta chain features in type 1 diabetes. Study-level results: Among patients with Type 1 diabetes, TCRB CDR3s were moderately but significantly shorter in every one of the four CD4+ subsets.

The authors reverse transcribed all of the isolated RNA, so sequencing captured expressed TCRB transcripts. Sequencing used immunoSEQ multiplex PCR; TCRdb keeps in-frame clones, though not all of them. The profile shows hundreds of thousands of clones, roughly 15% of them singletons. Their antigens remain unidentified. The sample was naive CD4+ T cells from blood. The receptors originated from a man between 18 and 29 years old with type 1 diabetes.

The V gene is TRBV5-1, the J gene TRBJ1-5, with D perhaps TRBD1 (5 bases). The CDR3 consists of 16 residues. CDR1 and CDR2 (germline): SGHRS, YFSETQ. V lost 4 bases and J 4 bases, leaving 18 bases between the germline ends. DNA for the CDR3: TGCGCCAGCAGCCTTAACCCTAATCAGGGAAATCAGCCCCAGCATTTT. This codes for CASSLNPNQGNQPQHF.

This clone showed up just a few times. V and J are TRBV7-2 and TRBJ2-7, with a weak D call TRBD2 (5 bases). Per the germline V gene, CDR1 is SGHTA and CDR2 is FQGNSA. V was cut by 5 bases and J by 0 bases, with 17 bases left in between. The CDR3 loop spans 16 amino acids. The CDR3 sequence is CASSPFPMGSSYEQYF. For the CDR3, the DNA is TGTGCCAGCAGCCCCTTCCCAATGGGGAGCTCCTACGAGCAGTACTTC. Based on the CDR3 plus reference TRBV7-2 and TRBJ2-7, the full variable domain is GAGVSQSPSNKVTEKGKDVELRCDPISGHTALYWYRQSLGQGLEFLIYFQGNSAPDKSGLPSDRFSAERTGGSVSTLTIQRTQQEDSAVYLCASSPFPMGSSYEQYFGPGTRLTVT.